The clone carrying this T cell receptor (beta chain) has more than one count but fewer than ten. The antigen is undetermined. As for treatment: oral pan-JAK inhibitor, 5-10 mg twice daily. Specimens obtained from alopecia areata patients comprised lesional scalp punch biopsies and peripheral blood. Reverse transcribed after extraction, RNA yielded cDNA as the sequencing template. Sequenced by immunoSEQ multiplex PCR; TCRdb stores in-frame clones only, minus some. Of about 270,000 clones listed, 60% were seen once; the top ten hold about 0.88%. This entry comes from a study of CD8+ T cells in alopecia areata. About the research overall: For the treated group, dosing was oral tofacitinib at 5 to 10 mg twice daily. General study points: Many expanded lesional clones stayed in scalp and blood while on tofacitinib.

Germline V gene lookup returns CDR1 PRHDT and CDR2 FYEKMQ (reference sequence). Between the trimmed V and J ends, which lost 0 bases and 4 bases, there was a span of 19 bases. The CDR3 has 18 amino acids. The chain is built from TRBV13 and TRBJ2-1; tentatively, D is TRBD2 (8 bases). The material sequenced was CD4+ T cells sorted from blood, taken around week 54, from a patient treated with tofacitinib. The receptor was isolated from a human donor with alopecia areata. The CDR3 here is CASSLGDRRGVRYNEQFF. CDR3 bases: TGTGCCAGCAGCTTAGGGGACAGGCGGGGGGTCCGATACAATGAGCAGTTCTTC.